This entry concerns a single T cell receptor (beta chain). Its antigen remains unknown. This CDR3 has 17 amino acids. The ends were cut back, 3 bases at V and 5 bases at J, with 19 bases in the middle. CDR1 SGHTA and CDR2 FQGNSA come from the germline V gene. This sample is drawn from a study of graft-versus-host responses after intestinal transplantation. Produced via immunoSEQ multiplex PCR; TCRdb's table is partial and in-frame only. The sample comprises over 100,000 clones, approximately 93% of which are singletons, and 0.95% to 1.5% rests with the top ten. This rearrangement joins TRBV7-2 to TRBJ1-4, with D tentatively TRBD1 (6 bases). The clonotype was recovered from a human donor who was the organ donor for an intestinal transplant. Sample: unstimulated CD8+ T cells sorted from spleen or lymph node cells, taken before transplant. CDR3 protein: CASSLGPYRVVNEKLFF. In DNA form, the CDR3 reads TGTGCCAGCAGCTTGGGACCATACAGGGTGGTAAATGAAAAACTGTTTTTT.